The 29 T cell receptor beta chains listed next were all sequenced from one sample in a study of shared clonotypes between healthy human individuals. Assay used: immunoSEQ multiplex PCR; TCRdb lists only in-frame clones, some missing. The data show about 1 million clones, with roughly 70% seen just once and roughly 1.5% held by the top ten. Sequenced input: memory CD4+ T cells sorted from blood. Sample subset: CD45RA-negative fraction. These receptor sequences come from a man aged 18-30 years in good health.

The V gene is TRBV28, the J gene TRBJ2-3; D gene ambiguous. CDR1 and CDR2 (germline): MDHEN, SYDVKM. Trimming removed 2 bases from V and 0 bases from J, with 6 bases in between. CDR3 size: 14 residues. CDR3 region: CASSLIVSTDTQYF. Written as DNA, the CDR3 is TGTGCCAGCAGTTTAATCGTCAGCACAGATACGCAGTATTTT.

The gene calls are TRBV2 and TRBJ1-5; D is unresolved. Germline V CDR1 and CDR2: SNHLY, FYNNEI. This CDR3 is built from 15 residues. The V end was cut by 2 bases, the J end by 0 bases, with 8 bases between. CDR3 sequence (DNA): TGTGCCAGCAGTGAATCGACACTTAGCAATCAGCCCCAGCATTTT. It is translated as CASSESTLSNQPQHF. Based on the CDR3 plus reference TRBV2 and TRBJ1-5, the full variable domain is EPEVTQTPSHQVTQMGQEVILRCVPISNHLYFYWYRQILGQKVEFLVSFYNNEISEKSEIFDDQFSVERPDGSNFTLKIRSTKLEDSAMYFCASSESTLSNQPQHFGDGTRLSIL.

This clone was recorded a few times. Other DNA sequences in the sample encode the same CDR3. The chain joins TRBV6-1 to TRBJ2-7, with 9 bases aligning to TRBD1. Germline trimming cut 6 bases from V and 3 bases from J; bases unmatched to any gene: 3. This CDR3 comprises 13 residues. Germline V lookup: CDR1 MNHNS, CDR2 SASEGT. In DNA form, the CDR3 reads TGTGCCAGCAGACCGGGACAGGGCTACGAGCAGTACTTC. It is translated as CASRPGQGYEQYF.

The chain combines TRBV2 with TRBJ1-6; the D gene is possibly TRBD1 (5 bases). V was clipped by 1 base and J by 19 bases, with 23 bases between them. The germline CDR1 and CDR2 sequences are SNHLY and FYNNEI. This CDR3 is 15 amino acids long. CDR3 sequence: CASSEGGVAGTRGHF. The DNA for the CDR3 is TGTGCCAGCAGTGAAGGGGGCGTGGCAGGGACCCGGGGGCACTTT.

This clone was seen more than once but under ten times. This sequence joins TRBV30 and TRBJ2-3; D remains unclear. Germline loops: CDR1 GTSNPN, CDR2 SVGIG (reference sequence). The CDR3 runs to 12 residues. The V end was cut by 3 bases, the J end by 11 bases, with 15 bases between. Written as DNA, the CDR3 is TGTGCCTGGAGCGACCAAGGAACGATGCAGTATTTT. Its translation: CAWSDQGTMQYF.

This chain connects TRBV13 to TRBJ2-3; 7 bases line up with TRBD1. Germline V gene sequence: CDR1 PRHDT, CDR2 FYEKMQ (reference sequence). V was pared by 4 bases and J by 3 bases, with 7 bases of the junction left unmatched. There are 15 residues in the CDR3. CDR3 DNA: TGTGCCAGCAGCTCCCGCCGGACAGGAACAGATACGCAGTATTTT. It codes for CASSSRRTGTDTQYF.

This rearrangement joins TRBV19 to TRBJ1-1, with 7 bases aligning to TRBD1. The CDR3 covers 14 residues. The germline gives CDR1 LNHDA, CDR2 SQIVND (reference sequence). Losses at the gene ends were 4 bases for V and 5 bases for J; bases not matched to a gene: 7. Written as DNA, the CDR3 is TGTGCCAGTAGTAATCGGGACAGAAGGACTGAAGCTTTCTTT. Translation: CASSNRDRRTEAFF. Full variable domain (missing parts from reference TRBV19 and TRBJ1-1): DGGITQSPKYLFRKEGQNVTLSCEQNLNHDAMYWYRQDPGQGLRLIYYSQIVNDFQKGDIAEGYSVSREKKESFPLTVTSAQKNPTAFYLCASSNRDRRTEAFFGQGTRLTVV.

This clone was recorded only once. Since a far larger clone is one base different, this is likely a read error. This same CDR3 is encoded by further DNA sequences in the sample. V usage is TRBV5-6 and J usage is TRBJ1-3; D not resolved. CDR3 length equals 13 residues. Germline V gene lookup returns CDR1 SGHDT and CDR2 YYEEEE. V gave up 0 bases and J gave up 4 bases, with 5 bases separating them. The CDR3 protein is CASSLVEGNTIYF. CDR3 in DNA: TGTGCCAGCAGCTTGGTCGAAGGAAACACCATATATTTT.

This clone came up many times. The chain combines TRBV27 with TRBJ2-7; 11 nucleotides align to TRBD1. Trimming removed 5 bases from V and 3 bases from J; junction bases left unmatched: 3. Germline CDR1 reads MNHEY; CDR2 reads SMNVEV (reference sequence). The CDR3 consists of 14 residues. This CDR3 reads CASSRDRGFYEQYF. The DNA for the CDR3 is TGTGCCAGCAGTCGGGACAGGGGGTTCTACGAGCAGTACTTC.

The chain carries TRBV7-3 and TRBJ2-3, with 9 bases fitting TRBD2. Unmatched junction bases numbered 8, after V lost 5 bases and J lost 2 bases. The CDR3 loop spans 16 amino acids. CDR1 SGHTA and CDR2 FQGTGA come from the germline V gene. Here the CDR3 DNA reads TGTGCCAGCAGCCCAGCGGGGGGCCCAAACACAGATACGCAGTATTTT. Amino acid sequence: CASSPAGGPNTDTQYF.

J is TRBJ2-5 and V is TRBV19; TRBD2 aligns across 9 bases. The CDR3 is made up of 16 amino acids. With V trimmed by 5 bases and J by 2 bases, 9 bases remained unmatched. Per the germline V gene, CDR1 is LNHDA and CDR2 is SQIVND (reference sequence). CDR3 sequence: CASSVNSGSGQETQYF. The CDR3 DNA is TGTGCCAGTAGTGTCAATAGCGGGAGTGGGCAAGAGACCCAGTACTTC.

This clone came up once. Within the sample, other DNA sequences also encode this same CDR3. This chain connects TRBV6-5 to TRBJ1-2; 10 bases fit TRBD1. The CDR3 is 15 amino acids. The V segment lost 0 bases and the J segment 3 bases; nucleotides outside the gene matches: 1. CDR1 and CDR2 (germline): MNHEY, SVGAGI. The chain's CDR3 is CASSYSTGGDYGYTF. The CDR3 DNA sequence: TGTGCCAGCAGTTACTCGACAGGGGGCGACTATGGCTACACCTTC.

The CDR3 protein is CASSRLAGGGSEQFF. The DNA for the CDR3 is TGCGCCAGCAGCAGGCTAGCGGGAGGAGGGAGTGAGCAGTTCTTC. The V call is TRBV5-1, the J call TRBJ2-1, with 11 bases lining up with TRBD2. J gave up 9 bases and V 4 bases, and 9 bases lay outside the gene matches. The germline CDR1 and CDR2 sequences are SGHRS and YFSETQ. The CDR3 consists of 15 residues. The full variable domain, completed using reference TRBV5-1 and TRBJ2-1, is KAGVTQTPRYLIKTRGQQVTLSCSPISGHRSVSWYQQTPGQGLQFLFEYFSETQRNKGNFPGRFSGRQFSNSRSEMNVSTLELGDSALYLCASSRLAGGGSEQFFGPGTRLTVL.

The rearrangement joins TRBV10-3 to TRBJ2-5; the D gene is possibly TRBD2 (6 bases). CDR3 length: 13 residues. Germline lookup yields CDR1 ENHRY and CDR2 SYGVKD. Trimming took off 6 bases at V and 5 bases at J, with 13 bases between the two ends. CDR3 sequence reads: CAISRLEWETQYF. CDR3 bases: TGTGCCATCAGCCGACTAGAGTGGGAGACCCAGTACTTC.

This sequence joins TRBV5-1 and TRBJ1-2, with 8 bases that match TRBD1. This CDR3 is built from 15 residues. Germline values: CDR1 SGHRS, CDR2 YFSETQ. V lost 3 bases, J lost 5 bases, and 9 bases stayed unmatched. In DNA, the CDR3 is TGCGCCAGCAGCTCCACGCAGGGGGCGCGGTATGGCTACACCTTC. Translating it yields CASSSTQGARYGYTF.

This rearrangement joins TRBV5-1 to TRBJ2-1, with D possibly being TRBD1 or TRBD2 (6 bases each). The germline CDR1 and CDR2 sequences are SGHRS and YFSETQ. The CDR3 extends over 16 amino acids. Trimming pared 0 bases from V and 2 bases from J, leaving 12 bases between. CDR3 nucleotide sequence: TGCGCCAGCAGCTTGGGAGGGGGGCCCCCCTACAATGAGCAGTTCTTC. Protein: CASSLGGGPPYNEQFF.

Comments on this clone: This sample also contains other DNA sequences that code for the same CDR3. V and J are TRBV9 and TRBJ1-1; D may be TRBD1 (5 bases). V lost 0 bases and J 5 bases, leaving 8 bases between the germline ends. The germline V gene has CDR1 SGDLS and CDR2 YYNGEE. The CDR3 loop spans 13 amino acids. CDR3 nucleotide sequence: TGTGCCAGCAGCGTAGGGGACGGGACTGAAGCTTTCTTT. This codes for CASSVGDGTEAFF.

V and J are TRBV10-3 and TRBJ1-1; D is undetermined. CDR1 and CDR2 from the germline V gene are ENHRY and SYGVKD. The CDR3 totals 15 residues. Trimming took 3 bases from V and 1 from J, leaving 12 bases between them. The chain's CDR3 is CAISDTAAENTEAFF. The CDR3 DNA follows: TGTGCCATCAGTGATACGGCAGCGGAGAACACTGAAGCTTTCTTT.

This clone was recorded at least ten times. Other DNA sequences in this specimen translate into the identical CDR3. This chain connects TRBV13 to TRBJ1-1; 7 bases are a match to TRBD1. With V trimmed by 5 bases and J by 5 bases, 5 bases remained unmatched. The CDR3 has 13 residues. Germline assignment: CDR1 PRHDT and CDR2 FYEKMQ (reference sequence). The CDR3 reads CASSVNRGTEAFF. Here the CDR3 DNA reads TGTGCCAGCAGCGTCAACAGGGGAACTGAAGCTTTCTTT.

The chain uses TRBV5-6 and TRBJ1-6, with D unclear. V was shortened by 0 bases and J by 12 bases, with 7 bases between the two germline ends. Germline loops: CDR1 SGHDT, CDR2 YYEEEE. This CDR3 has 12 amino acids. The CDR3 region is CASSLDVGPLHF. The CDR3 region has the DNA TGTGCCAGCAGCTTGGATGTCGGACCCCTCCACTTT.

This clone showed up many times. The chain is built from TRBV4-1 and TRBJ2-1; TRBD1 agrees at 8 bases. CDR1 MGHRA and CDR2 YSYEKL come from the germline V gene. V gave up 3 bases and J gave up 2 bases; unmatched junction bases: 3. This CDR3 region has 15 residues. CDR3 sequence: CASSQGTGPYNEQFF. DNA of the CDR3: TGCGCCAGCAGCCAGGGGACAGGCCCCTACAATGAGCAGTTCTTC.

The V call is TRBV18, the J call TRBJ1-5; D call uncertain. V lost 2 bases to trimming and J lost 1 base, with 9 bases between them. The germline gives CDR1 KGHSH, CDR2 LQKENI. The CDR3 loop spans 15 amino acids. Here the CDR3 reads CASSPTGGSNQPQHF. DNA of the CDR3: TGTGCCAGCTCACCAACGGGCGGAAGCAATCAGCCCCAGCATTTT.

The chain carries TRBV7-2 and TRBJ1-4; D unclear. Trimming left V 3 bases short and J 6 bases short, with 8 bases between. The CDR3 length is 13 residues. The germline CDR1 and CDR2 sequences are SGHTA and FQGNSA. The CDR3: CASSFSFYEKLFF. CDR3 nucleotide sequence: TGTGCCAGCAGCTTCAGTTTTTATGAAAAACTGTTTTTT. The full variable domain, rest sourced from reference TRBV7-2 and TRBJ1-4, is GAGVSQSPSNKVTEKGKDVELRCDPISGHTALYWYRQSLGQGLEFLIYFQGNSAPDKSGLPSDRFSAERTGGSVSTLTIQRTQQEDSAVYLCASSFSFYEKLFFGSGTQLSVL.

This clone has a handful of counts. This rearrangement joins TRBV7-2 to TRBJ2-1; possibly TRBD2 for D (6 bases). The CDR3 covers 14 residues. CDR1 and CDR2 (germline): SGHTA, FQGNSA. The ends were cut back, 10 bases at V and 5 bases at J, with 18 bases in the middle. CDR3: CATGTAGFDNEQFF. The CDR3 DNA sequence: TGTGCCACCGGCACGGCGGGATTCGACAATGAGCAGTTCTTC.

The chain links TRBV9 to TRBJ2-1; D possibly corresponds to TRBD1 (6 bases). The germline V and J ends were trimmed by 4 bases and 2 bases, with 16 bases remaining between them. This CDR3 has 16 amino acids. Germline values: CDR1 SGDLS, CDR2 YYNGEE. The DNA for the CDR3 is TGTGCCAGCAGCACCAGAGGGGACACAGCCTACAATGAGCAGTTCTTC. This encodes CASSTRGDTAYNEQFF.

This chain connects TRBV29-1 to TRBJ1-2, with 7 positions matching TRBD1. Unmatched junction bases numbered 7, after V lost 7 bases and J lost 8 bases. The CDR3 is 11 amino acids. The germline CDR1 and CDR2 sequences are SQVTM and ANQGSEA. Here the CDR3 DNA reads TGCAGCGGTTCCTGGACAGGCGGCTACACCTTC. Protein: CSGSWTGGYTF.

CDR3 DNA sequence: TGTGCCAGCAGCATTACTAGCGGGAGGACAGAGACCCAGTACTTC. It specifies CASSITSGRTETQYF. The gene calls are TRBV11-3 and TRBJ2-5; 12 bases are a match to TRBD2. The CDR3 has 15 amino acids. V trimming: 5 bases; J trimming: 4 bases; junction bases outside the gene matches: 5. Germline values: CDR1 SGHNT, CDR2 YENEEA.

V usage is TRBV29-1 and J usage is TRBJ2-3, with D possibly being TRBD1 or TRBD2 (5 bases each). The CDR3 runs to 14 residues. V was shortened by 3 bases and J by 0 bases, with 10 bases between the two germline ends. CDR1 SQVTM and CDR2 ANQGSEA come from the germline V gene. The CDR3 nucleotides are TGCAGCGTTGAGGCGAGGGGTAGCACAGATACGCAGTATTTT. This codes for CSVEARGSTDTQYF.

This chain joins TRBV19 and TRBJ2-7; 10 bases fit TRBD1. CDR1 and CDR2 (germline): LNHDA, SQIVND (reference sequence). Germline trimming cut 4 bases from V and 2 bases from J; bases unmatched to any gene: 8. The CDR3 runs 16 residues. The CDR3 DNA reads as TGTGCCAGTAGTAATCTTAGGGACAGGGGCCCCTACGAGCAGTACTTC. Translating gives CASSNLRDRGPYEQYF.